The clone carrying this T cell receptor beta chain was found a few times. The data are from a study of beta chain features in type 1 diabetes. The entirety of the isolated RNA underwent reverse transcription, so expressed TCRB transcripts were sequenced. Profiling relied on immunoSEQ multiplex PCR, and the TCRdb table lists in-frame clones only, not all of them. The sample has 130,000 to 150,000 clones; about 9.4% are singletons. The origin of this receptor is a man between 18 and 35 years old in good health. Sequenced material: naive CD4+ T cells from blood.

The CDR3 DNA follows: TGCAGTGCCGAAGCCCAGCCCCAGCATTTT. Its translation: CSAEAQPQHF. The V call is TRBV20-1, the J call TRBJ1-5; D not resolved. The ends were cut back, 6 bases at V and 7 bases at J, with 7 bases in the middle. This CDR3 is 10 amino acids long. CDR1 and CDR2 from the germline V gene are DFQATT and SNEGSKA (reference sequence).